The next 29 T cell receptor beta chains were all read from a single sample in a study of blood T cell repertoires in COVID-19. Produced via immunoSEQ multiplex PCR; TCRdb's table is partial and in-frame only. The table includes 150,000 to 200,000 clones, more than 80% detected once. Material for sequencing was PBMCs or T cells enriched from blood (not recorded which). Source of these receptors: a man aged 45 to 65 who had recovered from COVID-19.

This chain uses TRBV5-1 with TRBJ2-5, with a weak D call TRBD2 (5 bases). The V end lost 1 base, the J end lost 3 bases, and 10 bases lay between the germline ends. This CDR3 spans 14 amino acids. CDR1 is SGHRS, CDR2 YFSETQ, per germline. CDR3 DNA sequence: TGCGCCAGCAGCTTGATAGGGAGAGAAGAGACCCAGTACTTC. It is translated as CASSLIGREETQYF. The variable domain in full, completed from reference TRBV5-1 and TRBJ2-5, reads KAGVTQTPRYLIKTRGQQVTLSCSPISGHRSVSWYQQTPGQGLQFLFEYFSETQRNKGNFPGRFSGRQFSNSRSEMNVSTLELGDSALYLCASSLIGREETQYFGPGTRLLVL.

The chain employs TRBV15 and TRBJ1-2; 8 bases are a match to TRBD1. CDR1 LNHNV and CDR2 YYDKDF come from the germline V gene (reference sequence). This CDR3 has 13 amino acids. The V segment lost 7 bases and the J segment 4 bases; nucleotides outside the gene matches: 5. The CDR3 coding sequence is TGTGCCACCACTTCAGGGGGCGGCTATGGCTACACCTTC. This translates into CATTSGGGYGYTF.

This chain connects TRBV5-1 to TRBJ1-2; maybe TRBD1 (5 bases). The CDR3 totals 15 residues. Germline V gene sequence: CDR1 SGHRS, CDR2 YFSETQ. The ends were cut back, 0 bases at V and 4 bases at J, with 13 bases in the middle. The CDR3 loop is CASSLGGRGVYGYTF. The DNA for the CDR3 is TGCGCCAGCAGCTTGGGGGGCCGTGGGGTCTATGGCTACACCTTC.

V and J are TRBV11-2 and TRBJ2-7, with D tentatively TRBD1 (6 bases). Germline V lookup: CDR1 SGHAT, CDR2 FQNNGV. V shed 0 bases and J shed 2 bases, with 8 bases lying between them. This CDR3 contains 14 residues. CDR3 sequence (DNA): TGTGCCAGCAGCTTAGATGCAGGGGCCTACGAGCAGTACTTC. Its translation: CASSLDAGAYEQYF.

The CDR3 DNA reads as TGTGCCAGCAGCCCGTTCGCCGGGGAGCTGTTTTTT. Amino acid sequence: CASSPFAGELFF. The chain recombines TRBV9 with TRBJ2-2, with D hard to call. Germline CDR1 reads SGDLS; CDR2 reads YYNGEE. This CDR3 is 12 amino acids long. V was pared by 4 bases and J by 6 bases, with 7 bases between.

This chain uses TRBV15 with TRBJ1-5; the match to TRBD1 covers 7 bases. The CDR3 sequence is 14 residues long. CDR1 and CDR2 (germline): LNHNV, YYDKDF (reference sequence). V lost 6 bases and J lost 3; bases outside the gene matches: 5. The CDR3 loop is CATRNRGYNQPQHF. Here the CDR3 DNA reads TGTGCCACCAGGAACAGGGGATACAATCAGCCCCAGCATTTT.

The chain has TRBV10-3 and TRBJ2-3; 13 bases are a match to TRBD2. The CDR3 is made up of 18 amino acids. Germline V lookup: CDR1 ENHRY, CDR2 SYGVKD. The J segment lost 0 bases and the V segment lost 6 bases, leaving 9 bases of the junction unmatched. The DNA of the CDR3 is TGTGCCATCAGCAAGGGACTAGCGGGGAGCTCTAGCACAGATACGCAGTATTTT. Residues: CAISKGLAGSSSTDTQYF.

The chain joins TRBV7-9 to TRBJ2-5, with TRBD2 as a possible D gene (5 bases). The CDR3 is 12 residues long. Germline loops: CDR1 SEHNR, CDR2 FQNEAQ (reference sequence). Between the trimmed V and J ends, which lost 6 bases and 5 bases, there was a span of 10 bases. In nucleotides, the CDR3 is TGTGCCAGCAGGGGAGTGAGGGAGACCCAGTACTTC. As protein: CASRGVRETQYF.

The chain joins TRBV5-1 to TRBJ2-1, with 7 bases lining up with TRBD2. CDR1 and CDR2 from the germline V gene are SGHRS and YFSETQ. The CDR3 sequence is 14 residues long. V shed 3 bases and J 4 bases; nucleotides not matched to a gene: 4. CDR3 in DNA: TGCGCCAGCAGCTCAAGCGGGGTATACAATGAGCAGTTCTTC. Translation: CASSSSGVYNEQFF.

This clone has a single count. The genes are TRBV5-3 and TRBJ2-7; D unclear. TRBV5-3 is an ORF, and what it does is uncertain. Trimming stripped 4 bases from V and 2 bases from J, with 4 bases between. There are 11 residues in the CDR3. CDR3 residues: CARSLPYEQYF. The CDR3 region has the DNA TGTGCCAGAAGCCTACCCTACGAGCAGTACTTC.

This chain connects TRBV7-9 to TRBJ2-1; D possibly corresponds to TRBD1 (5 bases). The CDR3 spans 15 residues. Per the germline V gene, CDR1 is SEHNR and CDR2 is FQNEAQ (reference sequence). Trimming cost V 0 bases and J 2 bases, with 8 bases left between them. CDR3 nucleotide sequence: TGTGCCAGCAGCTTAGCAGGGGTAGCCTACAATGAGCAGTTCTTC. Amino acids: CASSLAGVAYNEQFF. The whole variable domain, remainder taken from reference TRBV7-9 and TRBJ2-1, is DTGVSQNPRHKITKRGQNVTFRCDPISEHNRLYWYRQTLGQGPEFLTYFQNEAQLEKSRLLSDRFSAERPKGSFSTLEIQRTEQGDSAMYLCASSLAGVAYNEQFFGPGTRLTVL.

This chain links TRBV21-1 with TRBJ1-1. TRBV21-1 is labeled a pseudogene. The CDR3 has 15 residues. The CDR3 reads CARPGVWLKNTEAFF. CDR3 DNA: TGTGCCCGTCCGGGGGTTTGGCTGAAGAACACTGAAGCTTTCTTT.

In DNA, the CDR3 is TGCGCCAGCAGCTTGAGGGCTCCGACAGAGACCCACCGCTACGAGCAGTACTTC. Protein sequence: CASSLRAPTETHRYEQYF. The chain employs TRBV5-1 and TRBJ2-7, with D possibly being TRBD1 (5 bases). Trimming took off 1 base at V and 3 bases at J, with 23 bases between the two ends. Germline-derived CDR1 and CDR2 are SGHRS and YFSETQ. The CDR3 contains 18 residues.

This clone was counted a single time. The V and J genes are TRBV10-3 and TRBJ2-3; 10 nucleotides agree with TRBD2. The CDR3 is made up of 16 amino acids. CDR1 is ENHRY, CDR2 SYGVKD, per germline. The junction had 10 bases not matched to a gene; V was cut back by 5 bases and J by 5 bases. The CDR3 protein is CAISPSSGGARDTQYF. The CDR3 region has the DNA TGTGCCATCAGTCCCTCCAGCGGGGGGGCCAGAGATACGCAGTATTTT.

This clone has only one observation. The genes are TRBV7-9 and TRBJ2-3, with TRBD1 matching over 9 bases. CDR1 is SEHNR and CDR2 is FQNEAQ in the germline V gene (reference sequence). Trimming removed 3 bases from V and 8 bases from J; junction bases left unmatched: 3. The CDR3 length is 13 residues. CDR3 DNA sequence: TGTGCCAGCAGCTTCACAGGGGGCGGTACGCAGTATTTT. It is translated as CASSFTGGGTQYF.

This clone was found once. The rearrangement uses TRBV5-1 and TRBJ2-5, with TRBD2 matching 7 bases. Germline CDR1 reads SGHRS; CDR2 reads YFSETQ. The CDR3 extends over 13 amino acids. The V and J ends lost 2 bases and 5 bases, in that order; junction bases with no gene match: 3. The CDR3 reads CASSLGRVETQYF. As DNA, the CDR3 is TGCGCCAGCAGCTTAGGGAGGGTGGAGACCCAGTACTTC. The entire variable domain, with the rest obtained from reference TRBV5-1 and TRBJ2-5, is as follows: KAGVTQTPRYLIKTRGQQVTLSCSPISGHRSVSWYQQTPGQGLQFLFEYFSETQRNKGNFPGRFSGRQFSNSRSEMNVSTLELGDSALYLCASSLGRVETQYFGPGTRLLVL.

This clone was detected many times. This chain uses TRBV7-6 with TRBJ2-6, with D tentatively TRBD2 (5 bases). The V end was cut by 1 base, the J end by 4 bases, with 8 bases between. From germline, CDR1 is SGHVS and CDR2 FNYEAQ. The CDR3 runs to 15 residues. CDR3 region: CASSLGGIGANVLTF. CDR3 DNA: TGTGCCAGCAGCTTAGGAGGGATCGGGGCCAACGTCCTGACTTTC.

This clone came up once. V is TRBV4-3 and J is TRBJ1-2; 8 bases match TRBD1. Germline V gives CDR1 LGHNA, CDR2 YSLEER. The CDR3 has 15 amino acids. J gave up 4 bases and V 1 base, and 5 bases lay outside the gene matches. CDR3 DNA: TGCGCCAGCAGCCAAGGGGGACAGGCCCGCTATGGCTACACCTTC. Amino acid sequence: CASSQGGQARYGYTF.

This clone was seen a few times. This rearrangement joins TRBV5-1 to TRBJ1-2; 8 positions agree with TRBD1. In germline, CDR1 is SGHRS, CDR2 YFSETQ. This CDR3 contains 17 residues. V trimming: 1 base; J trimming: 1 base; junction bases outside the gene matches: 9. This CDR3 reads CASSLTDRAEINYGYTF. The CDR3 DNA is TGCGCCAGCAGCTTGACGGACAGGGCGGAGATTAACTATGGCTACACCTTC.

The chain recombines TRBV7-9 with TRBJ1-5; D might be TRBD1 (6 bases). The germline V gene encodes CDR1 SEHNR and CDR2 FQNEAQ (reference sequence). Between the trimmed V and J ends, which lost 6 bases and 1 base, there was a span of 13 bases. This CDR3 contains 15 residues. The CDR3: CASRPRGASNQPQHF. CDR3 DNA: TGTGCCAGCAGACCCAGGGGAGCGAGCAATCAGCCCCAGCATTTT.

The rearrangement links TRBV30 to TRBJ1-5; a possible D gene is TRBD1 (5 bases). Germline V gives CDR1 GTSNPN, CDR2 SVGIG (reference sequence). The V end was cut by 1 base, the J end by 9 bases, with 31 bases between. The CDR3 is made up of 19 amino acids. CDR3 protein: CAWSAIGFGRGIIEVPQHF. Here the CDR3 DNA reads TGTGCCTGGAGTGCAATCGGTTTTGGACGGGGGATCATAGAAGTGCCCCAGCATTTT. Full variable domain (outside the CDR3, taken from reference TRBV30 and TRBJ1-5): SQTIHQWPATLVQPVGSPLSLECTVEGTSNPNLYWYRQAAGRGLQLLFYSVGIGQISSEVPQNLSASRPQDRQFILSSKKLLLSDSGFYLCAWSAIGFGRGIIEVPQHFGDGTRLSIL.

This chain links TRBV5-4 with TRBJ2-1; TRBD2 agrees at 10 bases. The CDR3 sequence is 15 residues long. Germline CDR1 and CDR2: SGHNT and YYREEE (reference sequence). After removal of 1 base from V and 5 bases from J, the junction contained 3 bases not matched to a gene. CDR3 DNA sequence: TGTGCCAGCAGCTTGAATAGCGGGGGGAACAATGAGCAGTTCTTC. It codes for CASSLNSGGNNEQFF. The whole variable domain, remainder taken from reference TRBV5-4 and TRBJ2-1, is ETGVTQSPTHLIKTRGQQVTLRCSSQSGHNTVSWYQQALGQGPQFIFQYYREEENGRGNFPPRFSGLQFPNYSSELNVNALELDDSALYLCASSLNSGGNNEQFFGPGTRLTVL.

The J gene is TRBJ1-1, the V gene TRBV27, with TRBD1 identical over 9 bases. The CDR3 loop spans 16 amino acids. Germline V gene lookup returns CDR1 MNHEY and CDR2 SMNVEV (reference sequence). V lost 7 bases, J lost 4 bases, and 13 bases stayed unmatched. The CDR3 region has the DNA TGTGCCAGCACCCTTCTGGGACAGGGACGTGGCACTGAAGCTTTCTTT. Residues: CASTLLGQGRGTEAFF.

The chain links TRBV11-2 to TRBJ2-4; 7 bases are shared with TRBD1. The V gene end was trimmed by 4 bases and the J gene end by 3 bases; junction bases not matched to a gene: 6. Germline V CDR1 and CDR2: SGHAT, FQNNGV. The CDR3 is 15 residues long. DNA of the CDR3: TGTGCCAGCAGCTACGACAGGGTCGGCAAAAACATTCAGTACTTC. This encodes CASSYDRVGKNIQYF. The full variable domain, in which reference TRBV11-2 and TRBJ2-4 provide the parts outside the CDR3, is EAGVAQSPRYKIIEKRQSVAFWCNPISGHATLYWYQQILGQGPKLLIQFQNNGVVDDSQLPKDRFSAERLKGVDSTLKIQPAKLEDSAVYLCASSYDRVGKNIQYFGAGTRLSVL.

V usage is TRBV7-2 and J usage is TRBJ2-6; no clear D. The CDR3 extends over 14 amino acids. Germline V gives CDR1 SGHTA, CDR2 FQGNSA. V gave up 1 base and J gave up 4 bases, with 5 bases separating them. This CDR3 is CASSLDQGANVLTF. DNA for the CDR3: TGTGCCAGCAGCTTAGATCAGGGGGCCAACGTCCTGACTTTC.

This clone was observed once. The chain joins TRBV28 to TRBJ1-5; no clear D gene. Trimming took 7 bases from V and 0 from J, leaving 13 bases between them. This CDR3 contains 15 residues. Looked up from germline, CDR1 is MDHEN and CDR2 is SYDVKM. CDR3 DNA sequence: TGTGCCAGCAATGAGGGTTGGGGTAGCAATCAGCCCCAGCATTTT. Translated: CASNEGWGSNQPQHF.

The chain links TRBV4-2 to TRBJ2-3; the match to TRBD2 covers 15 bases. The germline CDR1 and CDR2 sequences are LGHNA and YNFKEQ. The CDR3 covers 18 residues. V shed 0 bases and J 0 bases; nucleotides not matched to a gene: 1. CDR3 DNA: TGTGCCAGCAGCCAAGATGGGACTAGCGGGGGGAGCACAGATACGCAGTATTTT. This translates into CASSQDGTSGGSTDTQYF.

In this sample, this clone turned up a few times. CDR3 nucleotide sequence: TGTGCCAGCAGTTGCCTCAGCGGGGGCGGAGATACGCAGTATTTT. It translates to CASSCLSGGGDTQYF. The V call is TRBV2, the J call TRBJ2-3; 8 bases line up with TRBD2. V shed 5 bases, J shed 5 bases, and the junction held 9 bases outside the gene matches. Germline V gene lookup returns CDR1 SNHLY and CDR2 FYNNEI. CDR3 length: 15 amino acids.

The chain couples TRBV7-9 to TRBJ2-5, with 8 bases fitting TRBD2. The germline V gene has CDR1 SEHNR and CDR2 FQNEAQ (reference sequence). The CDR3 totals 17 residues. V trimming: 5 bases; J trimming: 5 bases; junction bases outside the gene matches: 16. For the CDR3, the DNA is TGTGCCAGCAGCCACGGGGCTAGCGGGCCACTTCGTGAGACCCAGTACTTC. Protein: CASSHGASGPLRETQYF. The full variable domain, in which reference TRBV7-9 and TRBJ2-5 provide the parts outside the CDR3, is DTGVSQNPRHKITKRGQNVTFRCDPISEHNRLYWYRQTLGQGPEFLTYFQNEAQLEKSRLLSDRFSAERPKGSFSTLEIQRTEQGDSAMYLCASSHGASGPLRETQYFGPGTRLLVL.